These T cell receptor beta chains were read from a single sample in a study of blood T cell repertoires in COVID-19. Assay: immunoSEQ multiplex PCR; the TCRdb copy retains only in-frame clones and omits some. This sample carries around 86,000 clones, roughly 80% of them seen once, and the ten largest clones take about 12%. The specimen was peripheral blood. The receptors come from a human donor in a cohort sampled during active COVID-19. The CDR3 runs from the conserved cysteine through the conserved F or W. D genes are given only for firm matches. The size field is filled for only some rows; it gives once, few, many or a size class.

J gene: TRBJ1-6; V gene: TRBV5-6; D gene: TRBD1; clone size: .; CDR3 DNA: TGTGCCAGCAGCATCCGGGACAGGGGCGGTAATTCACCCCTCCACTTT; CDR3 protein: CASSIRDRGGNSPLHF
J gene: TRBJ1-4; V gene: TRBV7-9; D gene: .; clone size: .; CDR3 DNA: TGTGCCAGCAGCCCCCCACCAGGAGGGATTGAAAAACTGTTTTTT; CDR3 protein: CASSPPPGGIEKLFF
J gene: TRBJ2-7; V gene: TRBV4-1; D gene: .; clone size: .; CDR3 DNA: TGCGCCAGCAGCCAATTTACAGCTTACGAGCAGTACTTC; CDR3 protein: CASSQFTAYEQYF
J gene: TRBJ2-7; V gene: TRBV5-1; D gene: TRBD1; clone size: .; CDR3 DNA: TGCGCCAGCAGCTTCAGGACAGGGGGCGGATACGAGCAGTACTTC; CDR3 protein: CASSFRTGGGYEQYF
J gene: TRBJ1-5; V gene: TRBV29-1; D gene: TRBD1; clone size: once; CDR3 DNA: TGCAGCGTTGGGACAGGTAATCAGCCCCAGCATTTT; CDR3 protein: CSVGTGNQPQHF
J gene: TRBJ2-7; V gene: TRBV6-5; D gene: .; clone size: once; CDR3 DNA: TGTGCCAGCAGGGGCTCGGGGACCTACGAGCAGTACTTC; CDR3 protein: CASRGSGTYEQYF
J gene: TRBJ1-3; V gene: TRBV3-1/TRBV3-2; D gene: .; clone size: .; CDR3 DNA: TGTGCCAGCAGAGATAGACAGAAAGCCCTCTCTGGAAACACCATATATTTT; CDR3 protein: CASRDRQKALSGNTIYF
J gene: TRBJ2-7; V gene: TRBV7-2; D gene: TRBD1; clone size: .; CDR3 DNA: TGTGCCAGCAGCATAAAGGGACAGGGGCCGTCCGAGCAGTACTTC; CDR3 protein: CASSIKGQGPSEQYF
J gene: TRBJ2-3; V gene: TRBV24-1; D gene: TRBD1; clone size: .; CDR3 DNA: TGTGCCACCAGTGACGTAAACAACAGGGGGTCGAGCACAGATACGCAGTATTTT; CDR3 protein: CATSDVNNRGSSTDTQYF
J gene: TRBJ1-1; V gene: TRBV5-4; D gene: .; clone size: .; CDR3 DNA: TGTGCCAGCAGCTTGGAACATATGAACACTGAAGCTTTCTTT; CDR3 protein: CASSLEHMNTEAFF
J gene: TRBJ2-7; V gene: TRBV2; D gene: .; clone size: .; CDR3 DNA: TGTGCCAGCAGTAGGACATTTTCCTACGAGCAGTACTTC; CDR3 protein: CASSRTFSYEQYF
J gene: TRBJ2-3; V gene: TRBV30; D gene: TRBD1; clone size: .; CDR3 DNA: TGTGCCTGGAGTTCAGGGGGAGAAGATACGCAGTATTTT; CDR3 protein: CAWSSGGEDTQYF
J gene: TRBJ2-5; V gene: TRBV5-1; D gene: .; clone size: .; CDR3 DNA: TGCGCCAGCAGCTTAGAGGGTTCGAGGCAAGAGACCCAGTACTTC; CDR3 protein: CASSLEGSRQETQYF
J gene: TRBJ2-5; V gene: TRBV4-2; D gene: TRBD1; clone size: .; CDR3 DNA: TGTGCCAGCAGCCAGGAACAGGGGGCAAAGACCCAGTACTTC; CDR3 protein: CASSQEQGAKTQYF
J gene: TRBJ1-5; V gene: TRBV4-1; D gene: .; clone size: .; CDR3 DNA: TGCGCCAGCAGCCAAGATCAGACGGGCCGAGCGGATCAGCCCCAGCATTTT; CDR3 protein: CASSQDQTGRADQPQHF
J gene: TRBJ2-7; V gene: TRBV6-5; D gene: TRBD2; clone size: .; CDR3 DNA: TGTGCCAGCAACTGGGGAGGGTTGGCCGAGCAGTACTTC; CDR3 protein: CASNWGGLAEQYF